This TCR beta chain emerged from a study of blood T cell repertoires in COVID-19. The wider study: The study drew acute and convalescent COVID-19 samples from the United States, Italy and Spain. T cells, B-cell-depleted T cells, or PBMCs supplied cDNA or gDNA.

In the study's own analysis: By means of reference gene primer amplification, nucleated cell counts were estimated. Profiling relied on immunoSEQ multiplex PCR, and the TCRdb table lists in-frame clones only, not all of them. That table is the source of V, J and clone size, and D and trimming were worked out from the DNA. The table records 90,000 to 110,000 clones, approximately 83% of them present only once. The CDR3 has 15 amino acids. Deletions cut 7 bases from V and 2 bases from J, with 17 bases between. CDR1 and CDR2 (germline): MNHEY, SVGAGI. The sequence came from a man aged 50-60 years with acute or convalescent COVID-19. The specimen was peripheral blood. V usage is TRBV6-5 and J usage is TRBJ1-2; D is undetermined. The DNA of the CDR3 is TGTGCCAGCAATACGTTAAGGGCGGGGAACTATGGCTACACCTTC. This codes for CASNTLRAGNYGYTF.